These 20 T cell receptor beta chains share one sample of origin, sequenced in a study of cytomegalovirus exposure and HLA in healthy donors. A multiplex PCR was run with 60 Vbeta primers and 13 Jbeta primers. Clones were read by immunoSEQ multiplex PCR, and TCRdb kept only the in-frame ones, dropping some. The sample yields roughly 160,000 clones, over 60% seen once. Sequencing input: PBMCs. The source of these receptors is a girl between 5 and 17 years old in good health and CMV-seronegative.

A note on this clone: The junction and the germline gene differ at one end; a read error may be behind it. V is TRBV9 and J is TRBJ2-5; 9 bases map to TRBD2. Germline V CDR1 and CDR2: SGDLS, YYNGEE. The CDR3 runs 15 residues. As DNA, the CDR3 is TGTGCCTGCAGCGTATTCTCTAGCGGGAAAGAGACCCAGTACTTC. Amino acids: CACSVFSSGKETQYF.

The genes are TRBV29-1 and TRBJ2-7; no clear D. Trimming pared 1 base from V and 3 bases from J, leaving 4 bases between. CDR1 is SQVTM, CDR2 ANQGSEA, per germline. CDR3 length equals 11 residues. This CDR3 is CSVEGDYEQYF. CDR3 nucleotides: TGCAGCGTTGAAGGAGACTACGAGCAGTACTTC.

This chain uses TRBV4-1 with TRBJ1-5; tentatively, D is TRBD1 (6 bases). Per the germline V gene, CDR1 is MGHRA and CDR2 is YSYEKL. Trimming cost V 0 bases and J 5 bases, with 14 bases left between them. The CDR3 runs to 16 residues. The CDR3 protein is CASSQEQGRTDQPQHF. The CDR3 bases are TGCGCCAGCAGCCAAGAGCAGGGGCGTACGGATCAGCCCCAGCATTTT.

A few counts support this clone. This rearrangement joins TRBV15 to TRBJ1-5, with a weak D call TRBD1 (5 bases). Germline CDR1 reads LNHNV; CDR2 reads YYDKDF (reference sequence). The CDR3 loop spans 15 amino acids. The germline V and J ends were trimmed by 3 bases and 1 base, with 10 bases remaining between them. In nucleotides, the CDR3 is TGTGCCACCAGCAGGGGGAGGGGCAGCAATCAGCCCCAGCATTTT. This sequence encodes CATSRGRGSNQPQHF.

This clone was seen only once. The gene calls are TRBV6-5 and TRBJ1-2; weak D call: TRBD1 (5 bases). The V end was cut by 8 bases, the J end by 4 bases, with 8 bases between. CDR3 size: 11 residues. From germline, CDR1 is MNHEY and CDR2 SVGAGI. The CDR3 sequence is CASVGGYGYTF. The CDR3 coding sequence is TGTGCCAGCGTCGGGGGCTATGGCTACACCTTC.

The chain carries TRBV2 and TRBJ2-7; TRBD1 aligns across 8 bases. CDR1 and CDR2 (germline): SNHLY, FYNNEI. The CDR3 totals 15 residues. The junction had 11 bases not matched to a gene; V was cut back by 6 bases and J by 4 bases. For the CDR3, the DNA is TGTGCCAGCAGGGTGGCGGACAGGGCTGGGTACGAGCAGTACTTC. It codes for CASRVADRAGYEQYF.

The gene calls are TRBV7-9 and TRBJ1-1, with 11 positions matching TRBD1. The V and J ends lost 4 bases and 4 bases, in that order; junction bases with no gene match: 2. CDR1 SEHNR and CDR2 FQNEAQ come from the germline V gene (reference sequence). The CDR3 extends over 14 amino acids. The DNA for the CDR3 is TGTGCCAGCAGCTGGACAGGGGGCGGCACTGAAGCTTTCTTT. It specifies CASSWTGGGTEAFF.

V gene TRBV27 combines with J gene TRBJ2-1, with TRBD1 as a possible D gene (6 bases). The ends were cut back, 7 bases at V and 1 base at J, with 14 bases in the middle. Germline lookup yields CDR1 MNHEY and CDR2 SMNVEV (reference sequence). The CDR3 spans 15 residues. CDR3 sequence (DNA): TGTGCCAGCACATCGTGGGGGCAATCCTACAATGAGCAGTTCTTC. Protein sequence: CASTSWGQSYNEQFF.

The chain joins TRBV9 to TRBJ1-3, with a possible D match to TRBD1 (5 bases). In germline, CDR1 is SGDLS, CDR2 YYNGEE. There are 15 residues in the CDR3. With 3 bases removed from V and 4 bases from J, the gap between germline ends came to 14 bases. CDR3 loop: CASSELPGSGNTIYF. The CDR3 coding sequence is TGTGCCAGCAGCGAACTCCCAGGGTCCGGAAACACCATATATTTT.

The chain joins TRBV19 to TRBJ2-7; D perhaps matches TRBD2 (7 bases). This CDR3 has 14 amino acids. Germline V lookup: CDR1 LNHDA, CDR2 SQIVND (reference sequence). Trimming cost V 5 bases and J 1 base, with 12 bases left between them. CDR3 nucleotide sequence: TGTGCCAGTAGTGTGGGGGGGGCGTCCTACGAGCAGTACTTC. The encoded protein is CASSVGGASYEQYF.

This chain joins TRBV6-6 and TRBJ1-1; perhaps TRBD1 as D (6 bases). Germline CDR1 and CDR2: MNHNY and SVGAGI (reference sequence). Trimming took off 7 bases at V and 4 bases at J, with 16 bases between the two ends. The CDR3 is 14 residues long. CDR3 DNA sequence: TGTGCCAGCACGACAGGCCTCCAGGGCACTGAAGCTTTCTTT. Translated, it gives CASTTGLQGTEAFF.

The table lists this clone with a count of one. This sequence joins TRBV14 and TRBJ1-2; D unclear. Germline loops: CDR1 SGHDN, CDR2 FVKESK. The V end lost 4 bases, the J end lost 10 bases, and 16 bases lay between the germline ends. The CDR3 length is 13 residues. This CDR3 reads CASSLSALSVYTF. As DNA, the CDR3 is TGTGCCAGCAGCCTTTCGGCCCTAAGCGTCTACACCTTC.

This chain connects TRBV6-1 to TRBJ1-3; a possible D gene is TRBD1 (5 bases). Germline V gene sequence: CDR1 MNHNS, CDR2 SASEGT. Trimming left V 7 bases short and J 7 bases short, with 17 bases between. CDR3 length: 14 amino acids. In nucleotides, the CDR3 is TGTGCCAGCACCACCGGAGGAGGGGCCAACACCATATATTTT. Amino acids: CASTTGGGANTIYF.

Regarding this clone: Within the sample, other DNA sequences also encode this same CDR3. The chain has TRBV6-5 and TRBJ1-5; D remains ambiguous. The CDR3 covers 13 residues. The V and J ends lost 0 bases and 4 bases respectively, with 4 bases between them. The V gene's germline CDR1 is MNHEY and CDR2 SVGAGI. The CDR3 nucleotides read TGTGCCAGCAGTTACTCAGAGAATCAGCCCCAGCATTTT. It codes for CASSYSENQPQHF.

This chain uses TRBV6-1 with TRBJ1-6, with TRBD1 identical over 8 bases. CDR3 length: 15 residues. Germline V CDR1 and CDR2: MNHNS, SASEGT. V shed 7 bases and J 10 bases; nucleotides not matched to a gene: 12. The CDR3 DNA reads as TGTGCCAGCACTCAACAGGGGGTATTTAGATCACCCCTCCACTTT. Translated, it gives CASTQQGVFRSPLHF.

The chain recombines TRBV6-6 with TRBJ1-5; 8 bases align to TRBD1. The CDR3 totals 16 residues. V trimming: 4 bases; J trimming: 7 bases; junction bases outside the gene matches: 12. CDR1 and CDR2 from the germline V gene are MNHNY and SVGAGI (reference sequence). CDR3 in amino acids: CASSSLGQAEEQPQHF. In DNA, the CDR3 is TGTGCCAGCAGTTCCTTGGGACAGGCAGAGGAACAGCCCCAGCATTTT.

V is TRBV6-1 and J is TRBJ2-5, with 12 bases matching TRBD1. CDR3 length equals 16 residues. The V gene end was trimmed by 3 bases and the J gene end by 5 bases; junction bases not matched to a gene: 7. Looked up from germline, CDR1 is MNHNS and CDR2 is SASEGT. The CDR3 bases are TGTGCCAGCAGTGAGGGTATAGGGACAGGGGGCGAGACCCAGTACTTC. It yields the protein CASSEGIGTGGETQYF.

This clone has only one observation. J is TRBJ1-5 and V is TRBV5-8, with D tentatively TRBD1 (5 bases). Germline CDR1 and CDR2: SGHTS and YDEGEE. Trimming removed 1 base at V and 4 bases at J, with 12 bases between. This CDR3 region has 15 residues. CDR3 amino acids: CASSLRQGGNQPQHF. The DNA of the CDR3 is TGTGCCAGCAGCTTGCGGCAGGGCGGTAATCAGCCCCAGCATTTT. The whole variable domain, remainder taken from reference TRBV5-8 and TRBJ1-5, is EAGVTQSPTHLIKTRGQQATLRCSPISGHTSVYWYQQALGLGLQFLLWYDEGEERNRGNFPPRFSGRQFPNYSSELNVNALELEDSALYLCASSLRQGGNQPQHFGDGTRLSIL.

The rearrangement joins TRBV6-1 to TRBJ1-2; D perhaps matches TRBD1 (6 bases). V dropped 9 bases and J dropped 5 bases, with 16 bases sitting between them. Germline V gene data show CDR1 as MNHNS and CDR2 as SASEGT. This CDR3 region has 13 residues. The CDR3 nucleotides are TGTGCCAGTGAGCGGGGGGCAGGGTATGGCTACACCTTC. Amino acid sequence: CASERGAGYGYTF.

This clone was counted only a few times. This rearrangement joins TRBV5-5 to TRBJ1-1; TRBD1 matches 7 bases. The germline V gene has CDR1 SGHKS and CDR2 YYEKEE (reference sequence). V lost 2 bases and J lost 4; bases outside the gene matches: 2. This CDR3 comprises 13 residues. The CDR3 here is CASSFRTGTEAFF. Here the CDR3 DNA reads TGTGCCAGCAGCTTTAGGACAGGCACTGAAGCTTTCTTT. Full variable domain (rest looked up from reference TRBV5-5 and TRBJ1-1): DAGVTQSPTHLIKTRGQQVTLRCSPISGHKSVSWYQQVLGQGPQFIFQYYEKEERGRGNFPDRFSARQFPNYSSELNVNALLLGDSALYLCASSFRTGTEAFFGQGTRLTVV.